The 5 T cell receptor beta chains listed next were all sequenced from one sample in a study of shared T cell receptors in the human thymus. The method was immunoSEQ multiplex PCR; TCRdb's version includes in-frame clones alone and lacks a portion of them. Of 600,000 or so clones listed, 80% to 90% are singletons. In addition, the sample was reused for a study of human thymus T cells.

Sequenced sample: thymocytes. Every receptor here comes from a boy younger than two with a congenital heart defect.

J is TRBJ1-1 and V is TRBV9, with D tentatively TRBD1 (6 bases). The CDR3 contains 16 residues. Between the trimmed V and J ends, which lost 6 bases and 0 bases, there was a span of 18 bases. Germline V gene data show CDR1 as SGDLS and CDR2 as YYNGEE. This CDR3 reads CASTPGEGSVNTEAFF. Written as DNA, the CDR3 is TGTGCCAGCACCCCAGGGGAGGGGTCGGTGAACACTGAAGCTTTCTTT.

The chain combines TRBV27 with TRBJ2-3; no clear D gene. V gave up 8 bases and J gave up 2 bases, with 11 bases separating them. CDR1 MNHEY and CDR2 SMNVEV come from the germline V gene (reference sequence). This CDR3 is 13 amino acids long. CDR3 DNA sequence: TGTGCCAGCCGTGGCGGTAACACAGATACGCAGTATTTT. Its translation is CASRGGNTDTQYF.

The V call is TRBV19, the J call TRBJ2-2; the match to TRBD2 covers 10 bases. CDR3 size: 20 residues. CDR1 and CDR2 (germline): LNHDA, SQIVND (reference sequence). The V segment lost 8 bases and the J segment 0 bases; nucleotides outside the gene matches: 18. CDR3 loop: CASSVRDPKLAGANTGELFF. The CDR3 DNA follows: TGTGCCAGTTCGGTGCGGGACCCCAAGCTAGCGGGAGCGAACACCGGGGAGCTGTTTTTT.

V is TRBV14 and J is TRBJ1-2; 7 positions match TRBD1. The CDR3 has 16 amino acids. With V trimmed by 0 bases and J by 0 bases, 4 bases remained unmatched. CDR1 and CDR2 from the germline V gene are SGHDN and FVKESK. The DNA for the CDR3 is TGTGCCAGCAGCCAAGAGGGGCAGGGGGCTAACTATGGCTACACCTTC. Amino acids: CASSQEGQGANYGYTF.

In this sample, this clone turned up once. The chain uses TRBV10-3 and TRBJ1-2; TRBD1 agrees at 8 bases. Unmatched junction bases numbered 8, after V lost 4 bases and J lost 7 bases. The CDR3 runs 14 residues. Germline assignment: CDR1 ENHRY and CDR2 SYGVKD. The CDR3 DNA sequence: TGTGCCATCAGTGCCCGAGGACAGGGAGGTGGCTACACCTTC. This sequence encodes CAISARGQGGGYTF.